The 32 T cell receptor beta chains in this list originate from one sample, sequenced in a study of response to subunit inactivated influenza vaccine. A single record per CDR3 protein comes from TCRdb applying MiXCR to the RT-PCR reads. The sample lists roughly 650,000 distinct CDR3 sequences; 15% to 17% were seen once. Sample: PBMCs from blood, taken roughly 13 days after vaccination. The receptors were gathered from a man aged 45 to 65 who received an inactivated influenza vaccine.

This clonotype was seen a few times. V is TRBV4-3 and J is TRBJ2-1; D gene ambiguous. V lost 0 bases to trimming and J lost 3 bases, with 3 bases between them. Germline CDR1 LGHNA, CDR2 YSLEER. The CDR3 loop spans 13 amino acids. The CDR3 here is CASSQDHYNEQFF. The CDR3 DNA reads as TGCGCCAGCAGCCAAGATCACTACAATGAGCAGTTCTTC.

This clonotype was counted only a few times. CDR3 in DNA: TGCGCCAGCAGCCAGAGCCCAGGCGGTTACAATGAGCAGTTCTTC. Translating it yields CASSQSPGGYNEQFF. The chain combines TRBV4-3 with TRBJ2-1, with D hard to call. The germline gives CDR1 LGHNA, CDR2 YSLEER. The CDR3 spans 15 residues. The ends were cut back, 3 bases at V and 4 bases at J, with 13 bases in the middle.

The CDR3 DNA reads TGTGCCATCAGTGAGGACAGGGTACACGGCTACACCTTC. Protein sequence: CAISEDRVHGYTF. The chain has TRBV10-3 and TRBJ1-2; 7 positions match TRBD1. The CDR3 spans 13 residues. Germline CDR1 ENHRY, CDR2 SYGVKD. V shed 2 bases and J 8 bases; nucleotides not matched to a gene: 5.

The chain employs TRBV20-1 and TRBJ2-5; D may match TRBD1 or TRBD2 (5 bases each). Germline values: CDR1 DFQATT, CDR2 SNEGSKA (reference sequence). The CDR3 runs 14 residues. V was shortened by 3 bases and J by 3 bases, with 14 bases between the two germline ends. The CDR3 sequence is CSASRGRDEETQYF. The CDR3 DNA is TGCAGTGCTAGTCGGGGCAGGGACGAAGAGACCCAGTACTTC.

This clonotype was observed a few times. The chain recombines TRBV2 with TRBJ2-6, with D possibly matching TRBD1 (5 bases). The CDR3 runs 14 residues. Germline CDR1 and CDR2: SNHLY and FYNNEI. V was trimmed by 6 bases and J by 7 bases, leaving 13 bases between them. CDR3: CASRQGHLANVLTF. The DNA of the CDR3 is TGTGCCAGCAGACAAGGACATCTCGCCAACGTCCTGACTTTC.

The chain is built from TRBV4-1 and TRBJ1-1; D uncertain. The CDR3 is 16 residues long. CDR1 and CDR2 from the germline V gene are MGHRA and YSYEKL. V was clipped by 0 bases and J by 8 bases, with 19 bases between them. CDR3 region: CASSQERVEFPDEAFF. The CDR3 DNA reads as TGCGCCAGCAGCCAAGAAAGGGTGGAGTTTCCAGACGAAGCTTTCTTT.

The rearrangement links TRBV10-3 to TRBJ2-2; D ambiguous. Trimming removed 3 bases from V and 0 bases from J, with 5 bases in between. There are 14 residues in the CDR3. Germline V gene sequence: CDR1 ENHRY, CDR2 SYGVKD. The DNA of the CDR3 is TGTGCCATCAGTGATAACGCGAACACCGGGGAGCTGTTTTTT. It is translated as CAISDNANTGELFF.

This clonotype has just a few counts. The rearrangement links TRBV7-2 to TRBJ1-6; D gene unclear. This CDR3 region has 14 residues. With 2 bases removed from V and 10 bases from J, the gap between germline ends came to 12 bases. CDR1 and CDR2 from the germline V gene are SGHTA and FQGNSA. CDR3 nucleotide sequence: TGTGCCAGCAGCTTATGGGATCCGAACTCACCCCTCCACTTT. This translates into CASSLWDPNSPLHF.

This rearrangement joins TRBV4-1 to TRBJ1-1, with D possibly TRBD1 on 5 matching bases. V was trimmed by 0 bases and J by 3 bases, leaving 11 bases between them. This CDR3 comprises 15 residues. The germline gives CDR1 MGHRA, CDR2 YSYEKL. CDR3 sequence (DNA): TGCGCCAGCAGCCAAGATCCGGGGCGGGACACTGAAGCTTTCTTT. Encoded protein: CASSQDPGRDTEAFF.

The chain employs TRBV12-3 or TRBV12-4 and TRBJ2-2; weak D call: TRBD2 (5 bases). Trimming removed 5 bases at V and 4 bases at J, with 14 bases between. This CDR3 has 15 residues. As DNA, the CDR3 is TGTGCCAGCAGTCCGAGCGGACGCGGCACCGGGGAGCTGTTTTTT. It encodes CASSPSGRGTGELFF.

In its sample, this clonotype was seen a few times. The rearrangement uses TRBV6-5 and TRBJ2-6; no clear D. This CDR3 has 17 residues. Germline V CDR1 and CDR2: MNHEY, SVGAGI. Trimming removed 2 bases from V and 4 bases from J, with 15 bases in between. CDR3 sequence (DNA): TGTGCCAGCAGTTACCTCTCGAGGCCCTCGGGGGCCAACGTCCTGACTTTC. It encodes CASSYLSRPSGANVLTF.

A few counts support this clonotype. The CDR3 sequence is CAIRDSHASTDTQYF. For the CDR3, the DNA is TGTGCCATCAGAGACTCGCACGCTAGCACAGATACGCAGTATTTT. The chain carries TRBV10-3 and TRBJ2-3; D gene uncertain. The CDR3 consists of 15 residues. Between the trimmed V and J ends, which lost 6 bases and 0 bases, there was a span of 13 bases. Germline CDR1 ENHRY, CDR2 SYGVKD.

This clonotype was detected ten times or more. V usage is TRBV5-1 and J usage is TRBJ2-7; D not certain. Trimming removed 0 bases at V and 1 base at J, with 5 bases between. CDR3 length equals 13 residues. CDR1 and CDR2 (germline): SGHRS, YFSETQ. CDR3 in DNA: TGCGCCAGCAGCTTGGCCCAGTCCTACGAGCAGTACTTC. Translated, it gives CASSLAQSYEQYF.

The rearrangement uses TRBV6-1 and TRBJ2-2, with D uncertain. CDR1 is MNHNS and CDR2 is SASEGT in the germline V gene. Trimming took off 1 base at V and 2 bases at J, with 8 bases between the two ends. The CDR3 has 15 amino acids. The CDR3 nucleotides are TGTGCCAGCAGTGAAGAGCCCAGAAACACCGGGGAGCTGTTTTTT. This gives the protein CASSEEPRNTGELFF.

This clonotype was seen more than once but under ten times. The chain carries TRBV10-3 and TRBJ2-5, with a possible D match to TRBD2 (7 bases). V was trimmed by 4 bases and J by 4 bases, leaving 10 bases between them. The CDR3 sequence is 13 residues long. CDR1 is ENHRY, CDR2 SYGVKD, per germline. Here the CDR3 DNA reads TGTGCCATCAGTGCGCGGGGGCGAGAGACCCAGTACTTC. Protein product: CAISARGRETQYF.

The J gene is TRBJ2-3, the V gene TRBV6-2 or TRBV6-3; 8 positions agree with TRBD1. Germline trimming cut 3 bases from V and 3 bases from J; bases unmatched to any gene: 5. The germline CDR1 and CDR2 sequences are MNHEY and SVGEGT. There are 15 residues in the CDR3. This CDR3 is CASSYFRGRTDTQYF. Here the CDR3 DNA reads TGTGCCAGCAGTTATTTCAGGGGGCGAACAGATACGCAGTATTTT.

CDR3 in DNA: TGCAGTGCTAGAAAGCCAGGGGGATACACTGAAGCTTTCTTT. Protein: CSARKPGGYTEAFF. The rearrangement links TRBV20-1 to TRBJ1-1; TRBD1 matches 7 bases. The germline V gene has CDR1 DFQATT and CDR2 SNEGSKA (reference sequence). CDR3 length equals 14 residues. Trimming took 2 bases from V and 3 from J; bases not matched to a gene: 6.

The chain links TRBV20-1 to TRBJ2-3; TRBD2 aligns across 7 bases. The CDR3 sequence is 16 residues long. The junction had 11 bases not matched to a gene; V was cut back by 3 bases and J by 2 bases. Germline V gene data show CDR1 as DFQATT and CDR2 as SNEGSKA (reference sequence). The CDR3 is CSASNAQTSLTDTQYF. The CDR3 bases are TGCAGTGCTAGCAACGCTCAGACTAGCCTCACAGATACGCAGTATTTT.

In this sample, this clonotype turned up many times. This chain uses TRBV10-1 with TRBJ2-2; D may match TRBD1 or TRBD2 (5 bases each). This CDR3 contains 15 residues. V lost 3 bases and J 5 bases, leaving 13 bases between the germline ends. CDR1 and CDR2 from the germline V gene are WNHNN and SYGVQD (reference sequence). In DNA, the CDR3 is TGCGCCAGCAGTGATCGGGACGTCGTAACCGGGGAGCTGTTTTTT. Its protein is CASSDRDVVTGELFF.

DNA of the CDR3: TGTGCCAGCAGCTTAGAGCCAGGGCTCTCTGGAAACACCATATATTTT. The encoded protein is CASSLEPGLSGNTIYF. This chain uses TRBV7-2 with TRBJ1-3, with TRBD1 as a possible D gene (5 bases). This CDR3 has 16 residues. Germline V gives CDR1 SGHTA, CDR2 FQGNSA. The V end lost 1 base, the J end lost 0 bases, and 10 bases lay between the germline ends.

V usage is TRBV4-2 and J usage is TRBJ1-1, with D perhaps matching TRBD1 (6 bases). This CDR3 contains 15 residues. Germline V lookup: CDR1 LGHNA, CDR2 YNFKEQ. V was pared by 1 base and J by 4 bases, with 13 bases between. DNA of the CDR3: TGTGCCAGCAGCCAAGCCGGACAGTTTGCCACTGAAGCTTTCTTT. It translates to CASSQAGQFATEAFF.

The chain combines TRBV6-5 with TRBJ2-5; TRBD2 is a possible D gene (5 bases). V shed 2 bases and J shed 2 bases, with 12 bases lying between them. The CDR3 runs to 15 residues. Germline V lookup: CDR1 MNHEY, CDR2 SVGAGI. The CDR3: CASSYPGMGQETQYF. CDR3 sequence (DNA): TGTGCCAGCAGTTACCCGGGGATGGGGCAAGAGACCCAGTACTTC.

This clonotype has a handful of counts. This chain connects TRBV5-1 to TRBJ2-1, with D perhaps TRBD1 or TRBD2 (5 bases each). This CDR3 comprises 17 residues. From germline, CDR1 is SGHRS and CDR2 YFSETQ. Trimming took 0 bases from V and 0 from J, leaving 13 bases between them. The CDR3 region has the DNA TGCGCCAGCAGCTTGGTCGGGACCTCCAGCTCCTACAATGAGCAGTTCTTC. Translated, it gives CASSLVGTSSSYNEQFF.

The rearrangement joins TRBV20-1 to TRBJ2-7, with D possibly being TRBD1 (6 bases). The CDR3 runs to 15 residues. The V end was cut by 6 bases, the J end by 0 bases, with 18 bases between. CDR1 is DFQATT and CDR2 is SNEGSKA in the germline V gene (reference sequence). CDR3 bases: TGCAGTGCCTCCCAGGGGTCATTTTCCTCCTACGAGCAGTACTTC. Its translation: CSASQGSFSSYEQYF.

This clonotype was seen a few times. J is TRBJ2-3 and V is TRBV20-1; D remains unclear. The germline V gene has CDR1 DFQATT and CDR2 SNEGSKA (reference sequence). The CDR3 is 14 amino acids. Trimming took off 2 bases at V and 11 bases at J, with 20 bases between the two ends. Written as DNA, the CDR3 is TGCAGTGCTAGAAGTCCATACCGGAGAGAAGGGCAGTATTTT. Amino acids: CSARSPYRREGQYF.

This clonotype was detected many times. The chain is built from TRBV12-3 or TRBV12-4 and TRBJ2-7; D gene unclear. The CDR3 runs 14 residues. V dropped 2 bases and J dropped 2 bases, with 10 bases sitting between them. The CDR3, as DNA: TGTGCCAGCAGTTTATACGCTAGGGCCTACGAGCAGTACTTC. The encoded protein is CASSLYARAYEQYF.

This clonotype was seen a handful of times. The chain is built from TRBV10-3 and TRBJ2-3; tentative D call: TRBD2 (6 bases). The germline CDR1 and CDR2 sequences are ENHRY and SYGVKD. Between the trimmed V and J ends, which lost 8 bases and 2 bases, there was a span of 11 bases. The CDR3 sequence is 13 residues long. CDR3 in amino acids: CAIGAGITDTQYF. CDR3 bases: TGTGCCATCGGCGCGGGGATCACAGATACGCAGTATTTT.

The CDR3 reads CASSPNLLAGGRDEQFF. The DNA of the CDR3 is TGTGCCAGCAGCCCGAATCTTCTAGCGGGAGGTAGAGATGAGCAGTTCTTC. J is TRBJ2-1 and V is TRBV11-2, with 11 bases aligning to TRBD2. The CDR3 is 17 residues long. The germline gives CDR1 SGHAT, CDR2 FQNNGV. With V trimmed by 5 bases and J by 8 bases, 14 bases remained unmatched.

V gene TRBV20-1 combines with J gene TRBJ1-4, with D unresolved. This CDR3 contains 10 residues. Per the germline V gene, CDR1 is DFQATT and CDR2 is SNEGSKA (reference sequence). The germline V and J ends were trimmed by 6 bases and 5 bases, with 4 bases remaining between them. The CDR3 here is CSAENEKLFF. Here the CDR3 DNA reads TGCAGTGCGGAGAATGAAAAACTGTTTTTT.

The chain joins TRBV20-1 to TRBJ2-5; a weak D match, TRBD2 (6 bases). This CDR3 region has 13 residues. Per germline, CDR1 DFQATT and CDR2 SNEGSKA (reference sequence). The V gene lost 3 bases and the J gene lost 2 bases, with 10 bases spanning the gap. The CDR3 here is CSAREGLQETQYF. In DNA, the CDR3 is TGCAGTGCTAGGGAGGGGTTACAAGAGACCCAGTACTTC.

This clonotype was counted only a few times. In nucleotides, the CDR3 is TGCAGTGCTAGAGAACTCGGACTTAACACCGGGGAGCTGTTTTTT. Protein product: CSARELGLNTGELFF. This chain joins TRBV20-1 and TRBJ2-2; D perhaps matches TRBD2 (5 bases). The length of the CDR3 is 15 residues. Germline lookup yields CDR1 DFQATT and CDR2 SNEGSKA (reference sequence). Trimming removed 0 bases at V and 2 bases at J, with 10 bases between.

This clonotype has a count of ten or more. The gene calls are TRBV29-1 and TRBJ2-7; 10 positions agree with TRBD1. V dropped 3 bases and J dropped 4; count of bases not matched to a gene: 3. This CDR3 comprises 13 residues. The germline gives CDR1 SQVTM, CDR2 ANQGSEA. This CDR3 reads CSVEGQGYYEQYF. The DNA for the CDR3 is TGCAGCGTTGAGGGACAGGGGTATTACGAGCAGTACTTC.